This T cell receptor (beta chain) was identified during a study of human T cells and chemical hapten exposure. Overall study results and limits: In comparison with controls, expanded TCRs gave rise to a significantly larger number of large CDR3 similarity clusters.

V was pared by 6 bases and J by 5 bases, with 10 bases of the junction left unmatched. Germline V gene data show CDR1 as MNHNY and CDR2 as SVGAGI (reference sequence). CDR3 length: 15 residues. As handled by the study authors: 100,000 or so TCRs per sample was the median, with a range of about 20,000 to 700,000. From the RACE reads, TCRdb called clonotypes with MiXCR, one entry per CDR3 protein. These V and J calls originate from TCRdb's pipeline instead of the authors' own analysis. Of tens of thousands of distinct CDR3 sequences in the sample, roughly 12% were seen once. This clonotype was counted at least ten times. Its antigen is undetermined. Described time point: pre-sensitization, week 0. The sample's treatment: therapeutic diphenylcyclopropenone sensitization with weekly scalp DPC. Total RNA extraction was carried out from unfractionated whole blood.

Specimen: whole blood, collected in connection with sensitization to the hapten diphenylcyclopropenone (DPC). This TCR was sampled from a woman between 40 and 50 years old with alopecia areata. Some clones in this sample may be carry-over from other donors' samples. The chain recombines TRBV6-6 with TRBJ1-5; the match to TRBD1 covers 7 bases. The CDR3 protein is CASRQQGLGDQPQHF. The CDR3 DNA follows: TGTGCCAGCAGACAACAGGGGTTGGGAGATCAGCCCCAGCATTTT.